This T cell receptor (beta chain) was found in a study of T cell responses to AZD1222 COVID-19 vaccine. At the level of the study: Second-dose recipients at about 4 or about 12 weeks were treated as one pooled group. Study-wide points: CD4 TCRs linked to vaccination spanned spike, dominating at 160-218 and 743-854. The breadth and depth of Spike-specific TCRs increased once two AZD1222 doses had been given.

Germline loops: CDR1 SGHDT, CDR2 YYEEEE. CDR3 size: 15 residues. J gave up 10 bases and V 4 bases, and 9 bases lay outside the gene matches. With regard to this clone: Its antigen is undetermined.

Here immunoSEQ multiplex PCR was the method, and the copy in TCRdb shows in-frame clones only, minus some. Among about 100,000 clones listed, around nine tenths were seen once. The V and J genes are TRBV5-6 and TRBJ1-4, with TRBD1 matching 11 bases. The receptor comes from an adult in good health. The sample was peripheral blood, taken on day 0 of AZD1222 vaccination. CDR3 in amino acids: CASSVRTGGYGKLFF. DNA for the CDR3: TGTGCCAGCAGCGTCCGGACAGGGGGCTACGGAAAACTGTTTTTT.